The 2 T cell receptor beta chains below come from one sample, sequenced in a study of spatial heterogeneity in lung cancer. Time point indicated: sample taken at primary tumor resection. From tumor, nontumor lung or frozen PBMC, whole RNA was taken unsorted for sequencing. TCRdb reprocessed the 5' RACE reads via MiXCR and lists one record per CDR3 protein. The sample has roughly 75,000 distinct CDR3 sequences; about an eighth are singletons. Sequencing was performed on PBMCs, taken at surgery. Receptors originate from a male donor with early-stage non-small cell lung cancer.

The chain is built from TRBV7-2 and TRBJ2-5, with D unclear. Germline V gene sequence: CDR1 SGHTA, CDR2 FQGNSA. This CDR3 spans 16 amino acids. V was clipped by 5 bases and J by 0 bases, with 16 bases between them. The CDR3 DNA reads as TGTGCCAGCAGCAAACAAAGTGGGCTAAACCAAGAGACCCAGTACTTC. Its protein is CASSKQSGLNQETQYF.

The CDR3 reads CASSFNNLVQETQYF. CDR3 coding DNA: TGTGCCAGCAGTTTCAACAATTTGGTTCAAGAGACCCAGTACTTC. This chain uses TRBV12-3 or TRBV12-4 with TRBJ2-5, with D uncertain. Trimming took 3 bases from V and 2 from J, leaving 13 bases between them. The CDR3 totals 15 residues.